This T cell receptor (beta chain) derives from a study of OX40 agonist ivuxolimab in advanced cancers. The wider study: Prior anti-PD-1, anti-PD-L1 or anti-CTLA-4 therapy was allowed; approximately 40% had some.

The trim removed 6 bases at V and 7 bases at J, leaving 10 bases unmatched. Germline loops: CDR1 ENHRY, CDR2 SYGVKD. This CDR3 comprises 16 residues. Cycle 7 day 1, cycle 4 day 1, and baseline were the timepoints at which blood was sampled. Libraries were prepared by immunoSEQ multiplex PCR; TCRdb keeps only in-frame clonotypes and omits some of them. The sample holds tens of thousands of clones, 88% seen once. The chain recombines TRBV10-3 with TRBJ2-1, with 12 bases identical to TRBD2. The source is an adult with an advanced solid tumor such as melanoma, head and neck, liver or kidney cancer. Material: CD4+ or CD8+ T cells sorted from blood, obtained in a trial of the OX40 agonist ivuxolimab. The CDR3 is CAISETSGRYSNEQFF. Here the CDR3 DNA reads TGTGCCATCAGCGAAACTAGCGGGAGGTATTCAAATGAGCAGTTCTTC.